This TCR beta chain was profiled in a study of blood T cell repertoires in COVID-19. As for the study in general: Samples representing acute and convalescent COVID-19 were sourced from the United States, Italy and Spain. From T cells, B-cell-depleted T cells, or PBMCs came the material, which was cDNA or gDNA.

The CDR3 contains 16 residues. J was trimmed by 2 bases and V by 5 bases; bases with no gene match: 8. CDR1 and CDR2 from the germline V gene are LNHDA and SQIVND (reference sequence). TCRdb's table, derived via immunoSEQ multiplex PCR, lists solely in-frame clones and lacks some. The sample lists about 250,000 clones, approximately 79% occurring once. In this sample, this clone turned up once. The chain is built from TRBV19 and TRBJ2-2; 7 positions match TRBD1. The TCR sequence derives from an elderly woman with active or convalescent COVID-19. The sequenced sample was peripheral blood. The CDR3 protein is CASSLQGQLNTGELFF. The CDR3 DNA sequence: TGTGCCAGTAGTCTACAGGGGCAGCTAAACACCGGGGAGCTGTTTTTT.